Below, 13 T cell receptor beta chains from the same sample are listed, as sequenced in a study of tumor-infiltrating lymphocytes in primary liver carcinoma. TCR beta cDNA was prepared out of roughly 450 ng total RNA by means of a constant-region primer. Construction of TCR beta libraries relied on three successive nested multiplex PCR rounds employing slightly modified ARM-PCR. The opening two PCR rounds, around 10 cycles each, paired TRBV1-TRBV30 forward primers with a C-beta reverse primer. TCRdb redid the calling of the multiplex PCR reads with MiXCR, one entry per CDR3 protein. In the table there are 180,000 or so distinct CDR3 sequences, over 50% of which are singletons. They got blood RNA out of unsorted whole blood and also pulled out germline DNA. The sequencing input was peripheral blood. The source is a man between 40 and 49 years old with primary liver carcinoma and hepatitis B virus infection.

This clonotype was found many times. The V call is TRBV6-1, the J call TRBJ2-1; a possible D gene is TRBD2 (6 bases). Germline-derived CDR1 and CDR2 are MNHNS and SASEGT. Trimming took off 2 bases at V and 6 bases at J, with 14 bases between the two ends. The CDR3 has 15 residues. CDR3 sequence: CASSETEGTLNEQFF. The CDR3 region has the DNA TGTGCCAGCAGTGAAACGGAGGGGACTCTCAATGAGCAGTTCTTC.

A few counts support this clonotype. This chain uses TRBV5-5 with TRBJ2-5; 9 bases line up with TRBD1. The CDR3 loop spans 15 amino acids. V was pared by 4 bases and J by 5 bases, with 9 bases of the junction left unmatched. Germline-derived CDR1 and CDR2 are SGHKS and YYEKEE (reference sequence). As DNA, the CDR3 is TGTGCCAGCAGCCCGTATGGACAGGGGCAGGAGACCCAGTACTTC. Translated: CASSPYGQGQETQYF.

This clonotype was seen a handful of times. The chain couples TRBV5-6 to TRBJ1-5; 7 bases map to TRBD1. Germline V CDR1 and CDR2: SGHDT, YYEEEE. The CDR3 is 14 residues long. V shed 3 bases and J 6 bases; nucleotides not matched to a gene: 6. CDR3 sequence: CASSSGPGGQPQHF. CDR3 DNA sequence: TGTGCCAGCAGCTCGGGGCCAGGGGGTCAGCCCCAGCATTTT.

Worth noting for this clonotype: The conserved phenylalanine or tryptophan normally closing the CDR3 is absent here, so this likely arose from a read error. The chain carries TRBV12-3 or TRBV12-4 and TRBJ1-6, with D unresolved. Trimming removed 5 bases at V and 10 bases at J, with 12 bases between. The CDR3 length is 13 residues. In DNA, the CDR3 is TGTGCCAGCAGTCCCCAAATGGAGTCACCCCTCCACTCT. Protein: CASSPQMESPLHS.

This clonotype has a single count. This chain links TRBV12-3 or TRBV12-4 with TRBJ2-1, with 9 bases that match TRBD2. The trim removed 5 bases at V and 8 bases at J, leaving 13 bases unmatched. The CDR3 extends over 16 amino acids. CDR3 coding DNA: TGTGCCAGCAGTGGCCCTGGAAGCGGGAGGTTGTATGAGCAGTTCTTC. Protein: CASSGPGSGRLYEQFF.

As regards this clonotype: A much larger clone is a single base away; this may be a read error. The gene calls are TRBV11-2 and TRBJ2-2; no firm D call. V was cut by 8 bases and J by 6 bases, with 7 bases left in between. CDR3 length equals 11 residues. Germline V gene lookup returns CDR1 SGHAT and CDR2 FQNNGV. The CDR3 DNA is TGTGCCAGCGTCCGGCCCGGGGAGCTGTTTTTT. Its translation: CASVRPGELFF.

Note on this clonotype: This may be a read error, as it is one base from a much larger clone. Given the absence of the conserved phenylalanine or tryptophan at the CDR3 end, a read error is likely. The chain is built from TRBV11-1 and TRBJ2-1, with D possibly matching TRBD2 (5 bases). Deletions cut 5 bases from V and 8 bases from J, with 16 bases between. CDR1 is SGHAT, CDR2 FQDESV, per germline (reference sequence). This CDR3 is 14 amino acids long. The CDR3 nucleotides read TGTGCCAGCAGCCCCATGAGGGTCGACGATGAGCAGTTCTTA. Translated, it gives CASSPMRVDDEQFL.

This clonotype was recorded many times. CDR3 nucleotides: TGTGCCAGCAGCCCGACTGGGACAGTCTCCTACGAGCAGTACTTC. Amino acids: CASSPTGTVSYEQYF. The V gene is TRBV11-1, the J gene TRBJ2-7; 7 bases match TRBD1. This CDR3 spans 15 amino acids. CDR1 SGHAT and CDR2 FQDESV come from the germline V gene (reference sequence). The J segment lost 0 bases and the V segment lost 5 bases, leaving 7 bases of the junction unmatched.

The chain employs TRBV29-1 and TRBJ2-3, with D perhaps matching TRBD1 (6 bases). The germline CDR1 and CDR2 sequences are SQVTM and ANQGSEA. Trimming cost V 6 bases and J 13 bases, with 20 bases left between them. The CDR3 runs to 12 residues. CDR3 amino acids: CSVAGERLVEYF. The CDR3 coding sequence is TGCAGCGTAGCAGGGGAACGCCTCGTGGAGTATTTT.

Comments on this clonotype: The junction and the germline gene differ at one end; a read error may be behind it. The rearrangement uses TRBV6-5 and TRBJ2-5; 7 bases are shared with TRBD2. The germline gives CDR1 MNHEY, CDR2 SVGAGI. This CDR3 is 15 amino acids long. The CDR3 protein is CASNYGLAAQETQYF. In DNA, the CDR3 is TGTGCCAGCAATTACGGGCTAGCGGCTCAAGAGACCCAGTACTTC.

At least ten counts were recorded for this clonotype. The rearrangement joins TRBV5-5 to TRBJ2-7; D is undetermined. Trimming removed 1 base from V and 4 bases from J, with 12 bases in between. The CDR3 loop spans 14 amino acids. Per the germline V gene, CDR1 is SGHKS and CDR2 is YYEKEE (reference sequence). The CDR3 loop reads CASSLTGKAYEQYF. CDR3 DNA sequence: TGTGCCAGCAGCTTGACCGGTAAAGCGTACGAGCAGTACTTC.

V gene TRBV5-6 combines with J gene TRBJ1-6; D gene ambiguous. The germline V and J ends were trimmed by 4 bases and 8 bases, with 10 bases remaining between them. This CDR3 contains 13 residues. CDR1 SGHDT and CDR2 YYEEEE come from the germline V gene. The CDR3 sequence is CASSRRGYSPLHF. CDR3 coding DNA: TGTGCCAGCAGCCGCCGGGGTTATTCACCCCTCCACTTT.

For this clonotype: Germline is not matched at one junction end, which may reflect a read error. The chain joins TRBV4-1 to TRBJ2-7, with D possibly matching TRBD2 (5 bases). The CDR3 extends over 15 amino acids. From germline, CDR1 is MGHRA and CDR2 YSYEKL. The CDR3 nucleotides are TGCGCCAGCAGACAAGAGTCCGAGGGTTTCTACGAGCAGTACTTC. This translates into CASRQESEGFYEQYF.